A selection of T cell receptor beta chains follows, all from one sample in a study of T cell responses to AZD1222 COVID-19 vaccine. The data were produced by immunoSEQ multiplex PCR, yet TCRdb's version contains in-frame clones alone and is incomplete. The data hold roughly 150,000 clones, with 85% to 95% observed a single time. Specimen: peripheral blood, collected on day 0 of AZD1222 vaccination. These receptors all stem from an adult in good health. Both conserved end residues are part of each CDR3. A D gene is named only where the DNA matches it firmly. Size values are once, few and many counts, or a class for expanded clones, and some rows have none.

TRBV7-8	TRBJ1-1	NA	NA	CASSVQLNTEAFF	TGTGCCAGCAGTGTACAGCTGAACACTGAAGCTTTCTTT
TRBV15	TRBJ2-1	NA	TRBD2	CATSREELAGSSYNEQFF	TGTGCCACCAGCAGAGAGGAACTAGCGGGTTCCTCCTACAATGAGCAGTTCTTC
TRBV6-5	TRBJ2-7	NA	TRBD2	CASMVRGGQTYEQYF	TGTGCCAGCATGGTCCGCGGGGGTCAGACCTACGAGCAGTACTTC
TRBV7-3	TRBJ2-3	once	TRBD2	CASSLTGLAGVTDTQYF	TGTGCCAGCAGCTTAACGGGACTAGCGGGAGTGACAGATACGCAGTATTTT
TRBV6-2/TRBV6-3	TRBJ2-7	NA	NA	CASSLDAYEQYF	TGTGCCAGCAGTTTGGACGCCTACGAGCAGTACTTC
TRBV30	TRBJ2-1	few	NA	CAWSSWNEQFF	TGTGCCTGGAGTAGTTGGAATGAGCAGTTCTTC
TRBV28	TRBJ1-2	NA	NA	CASSLGSPWGYTF	TGTGCCAGCAGTTTGGGATCCCCCTGGGGCTACACCTTC
TRBV6-2/TRBV6-3	TRBJ2-1	NA	NA	CASSYNLQNYNEQFF	TGTGCCAGCAGTTACAACCTACAGAACTACAATGAGCAGTTCTTC
TRBV3-1/TRBV3-2	TRBJ1-1	few	NA	CASSQDMGWDTEAFF	TGTGCCAGCAGCCAAGATATGGGTTGGGACACTGAAGCTTTCTTT
TRBV30	TRBJ1-5	NA	NA	CAWSVTGNQPQHF	TGTGCCTGGAGTGTAACCGGTAATCAGCCCCAGCATTTT
TRBV6-5	TRBJ1-2	NA	NA	CASRSGTLPHGYTF	TGTGCCAGCAGATCCGGGACATTACCCCATGGCTACACCTTC
TRBV13	TRBJ2-3	NA	NA	CASSLEHTDTQYF	TGTGCCAGCAGCTTAGAGCACACAGATACGCAGTATTTT
TRBV30	TRBJ2-1	NA	NA	CAWGTGRGIYNEQFF	TGTGCCTGGGGCACGGGAAGGGGGATCTACAATGAGCAGTTCTTC
TRBV5-1	TRBJ2-4	NA	TRBD1	CASRPGQGAGIQYF	TGCGCCAGCAGACCGGGACAGGGGGCAGGCATTCAGTACTTC
TRBV7-6	TRBJ2-1	NA	TRBD2	CASSPGLAGGHNEQFF	TGTGCCAGCAGCCCGGGACTAGCGGGAGGCCACAATGAGCAGTTCTTC
TRBV7-9	TRBJ2-7	NA	NA	CASSLDNYEQYF	TGTGCCAGCAGCTTAGACAACTACGAGCAGTACTTC
TRBV21-1	TRBJ2-7	once	NA	CASSKMRAASYEQYF	TGTGCCAGCAGCAAAATGCGGGCCGCCTCCTACGAGCAGTACTTC
TRBV9	TRBJ1-1	NA	NA	CASSKHGDTEAFF	TGTGCCAGCAGCAAACACGGGGACACTGAAGCTTTCTTT
TRBV2	TRBJ1-1	NA	NA	CASSGRGLRAEAFF	TGTGCCAGCAGCGGACGGGGGCTAAGGGCTGAAGCTTTCTTT
TRBV12-3/TRBV12-4	TRBJ2-7	NA	TRBD1	CASRPTGSYEQYF	TGTGCCAGCAGACCGACAGGGAGCTACGAGCAGTACTTC
TRBV2	TRBJ2-4	NA	NA	CASRVTGAKNIQYF	TGTGCCAGCAGGGTGACAGGAGCCAAAAACATTCAGTACTTC
TRBV6-6	TRBJ2-6	NA	NA	CASTQRVGAGANVLTF	TGTGCCAGCACCCAAAGGGTAGGGGCTGGGGCCAACGTCCTGACTTTC
TRBV29-1	TRBJ1-1	NA	NA	CSASDRNTEAFF	TGCAGCGCCTCGGACAGGAACACTGAAGCTTTCTTT
TRBV12-5	TRBJ2-7	once	NA	CASGILTGNFYEQYF	TGTGCTAGTGGTATACTGACAGGTAACTTCTACGAGCAGTACTTC
TRBV28	TRBJ1-5	NA	NA	CASRPYSNQPQHF	TGTGCCAGCAGACCTTATAGCAATCAGCCCCAGCATTTT
TRBV15	TRBJ1-5	NA	NA	CATSDRGNQPQHF	TGTGCCACCAGCGACCGGGGCAATCAGCCCCAGCATTTT
TRBV18	TRBJ1-2	NA	NA	CASSPPSTSAYGYTF	TGTGCCAGCTCACCACCGTCAACGTCGGCCTATGGCTACACCTTC